These T cell receptor beta chains were read from a single sample in a study of CD8 T cells in Susac syndrome. TCRdb processed the immunoSEQ multiplex PCR reads anew with MiXCR; each CDR3 protein has one entry. The sample holds roughly 200,000 distinct CDR3 sequences, approximately 96% seen once. The specimen was CD4+ T cells from PBMCs. All receptors come from a human donor with multiple sclerosis. The CDR3 runs from the conserved cysteine through the conserved F or W. A D gene is named only where the DNA matches it firmly. Where a row states a size, it is once, few, many or the class of an expanded clone; other rows omit it.

V	size	D	J	CDR3	DNA
TRBV20-1	NA	NA	TRBJ1-2	CSARDRDGLYGYTF	TGCAGTGCTAGAGATAGAGACGGCCTCTATGGCTACACCTTC
TRBV20-1	NA	TRBD2	TRBJ2-1	CSASGAGGYNEQFF	TGCAGTGCTAGTGGAGCGGGGGGCTACAATGAGCAGTTCTTC
TRBV12-3/TRBV12-4	once	TRBD1	TRBJ1-2	CASSFRDRPFNYGYTF	TGTGCCAGCAGTTTTAGGGACAGACCTTTTAACTATGGCTACACCTTC
TRBV28	NA	NA	TRBJ2-7	CASSLYYEQYF	TGTGCCAGCAGTTTGTACTACGAGCAGTACTTC
TRBV29-1	NA	NA	TRBJ1-1	CSVRQANTEAFF	TGCAGCGTCCGACAGGCGAACACTGAAGCTTTCTTT
TRBV27	NA	NA	TRBJ2-2	CASSLVGATGELFF	TGTGCCAGCAGTTTAGTGGGGGCGACCGGGGAGCTGTTTTTT
TRBV6-2/TRBV6-3	NA	NA	TRBJ2-5	CASSGGVRETQYF	TGTGCCAGCAGTGGCGGGGTTCGGGAGACCCAGTACTTC
TRBV14	once	TRBD1	TRBJ2-1	CASSPGTGGIF	TGTGCCAGCAGCCCCGGGACAGGGGGGATCTTC
TRBV9	NA	TRBD2	TRBJ2-3	CASSAPGLAGPDTQYF	TGTGCCAGCAGCGCCCCGGGACTAGCGGGACCAGATACGCAGTATTTT
TRBV14	NA	TRBD1	TRBJ1-1	CASSGRQGVRRTNTEAFF	TGTGCCAGCAGCGGTCGACAGGGGGTAAGACGAACAAACACTGAAGCTTTCTTT
TRBV19	NA	NA	TRBJ1-2	CASSIQGGGYTF	TGTGCCAGTAGTATTCAGGGTGGCGGCTACACCTTC
TRBV30	once	NA	TRBJ1-3	CAWSSGYSGNTIYF	TGTGCCTGGAGTTCAGGGTATAGTGGAAACACCATATATTTT
TRBV10-3	once	NA	TRBJ2-5	CAIGRTQETQYF	TGTGCCATAGGACGGACCCAAGAGACCCAGTACTTC
TRBV29-1	NA	NA	TRBJ2-7	CSVEVRQRNPYEQYF	TGCAGCGTTGAAGTTCGCCAACGAAATCCCTACGAGCAGTACTTC
TRBV7-2	NA	NA	TRBJ2-7	CATSRDKTYEQYF	TGTGCCACAAGCCGGGACAAGACCTACGAGCAGTACTTC
TRBV20-1	NA	TRBD1	TRBJ2-1	CSARDRETYNEQFF	TGCAGTGCTAGGGACAGGGAAACCTACAATGAGCAGTTCTTC
TRBV9	NA	TRBD2	TRBJ2-3	CASSPPRGGVDTQYF	TGTGCCAGCAGCCCCCCCCGGGGGGGCGTAGATACGCAGTATTTT
TRBV6-6	NA	TRBD1	TRBJ1-2	CASSYPQGEGYTF	TGTGCCAGCAGTTACCCCCAGGGGGAGGGCTACACCTTC
TRBV24-1	NA	NA	TRBJ2-5	CATSDSGETQETQYF	TGTGCCACCAGTGATTCAGGGGAGACCCAAGAGACCCAGTACTTC
TRBV7-2	NA	TRBD2	TRBJ2-5	CASSLTSGKETQYF	TGTGCCAGCAGCTTGACTAGCGGGAAAGAGACCCAGTACTTC
TRBV6-1	NA	NA	TRBJ2-6	CASSWSVSGANVLTF	TGTGCCAGCAGTTGGAGTGTCTCTGGGGCCAACGTCCTGACTTTC